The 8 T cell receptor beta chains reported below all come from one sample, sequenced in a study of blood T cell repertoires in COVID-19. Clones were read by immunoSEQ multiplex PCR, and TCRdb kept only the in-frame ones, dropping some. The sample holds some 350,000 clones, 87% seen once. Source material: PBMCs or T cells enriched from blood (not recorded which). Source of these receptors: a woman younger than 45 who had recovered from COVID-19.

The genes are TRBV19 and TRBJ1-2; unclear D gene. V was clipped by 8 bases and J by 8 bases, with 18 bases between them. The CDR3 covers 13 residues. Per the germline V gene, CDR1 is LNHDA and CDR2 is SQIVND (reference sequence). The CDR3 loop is CASSILGRAGYTF. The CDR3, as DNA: TGTGCCAGTTCCATCCTCGGGAGGGCGGGCTACACCTTC.

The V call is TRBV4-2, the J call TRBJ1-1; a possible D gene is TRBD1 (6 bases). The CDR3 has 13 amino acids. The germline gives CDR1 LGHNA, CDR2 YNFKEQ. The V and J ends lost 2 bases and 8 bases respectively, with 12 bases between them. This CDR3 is CASSQPGGGEAFF. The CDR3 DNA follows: TGTGCCAGCAGCCAACCGGGGGGGGGCGAAGCTTTCTTT.

CDR3 sequence: CASGGLAAVETQYF. CDR3 nucleotides: TGTGCCAGCGGAGGACTAGCGGCCGTAGAGACCCAGTACTTC. This chain connects TRBV6-5 to TRBJ2-5, with TRBD2 matching 10 bases. Germline values: CDR1 MNHEY, CDR2 SVGAGI. The CDR3 totals 14 residues. The trim removed 8 bases at V and 4 bases at J, leaving 7 bases unmatched.

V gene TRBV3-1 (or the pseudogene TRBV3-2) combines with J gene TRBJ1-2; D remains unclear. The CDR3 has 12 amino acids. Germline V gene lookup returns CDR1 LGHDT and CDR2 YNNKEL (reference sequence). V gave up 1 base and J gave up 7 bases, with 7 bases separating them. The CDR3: CASSQVIGGYTF. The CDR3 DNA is TGTGCCAGCAGCCAAGTTATCGGTGGCTACACCTTC.

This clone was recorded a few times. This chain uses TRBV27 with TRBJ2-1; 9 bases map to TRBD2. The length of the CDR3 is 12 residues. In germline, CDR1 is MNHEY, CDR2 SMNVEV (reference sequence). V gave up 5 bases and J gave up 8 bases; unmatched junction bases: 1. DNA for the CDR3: TGTGCCAGCAGTCCTAGCGGGGATGAGCAGTTCTTC. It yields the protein CASSPSGDEQFF.

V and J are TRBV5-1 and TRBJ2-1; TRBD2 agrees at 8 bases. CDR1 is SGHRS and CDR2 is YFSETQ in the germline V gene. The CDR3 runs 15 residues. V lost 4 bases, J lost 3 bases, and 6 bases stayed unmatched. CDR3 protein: CASSPQRESYNEQFF. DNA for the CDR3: TGCGCCAGCAGCCCTCAGCGGGAGAGCTACAATGAGCAGTTCTTC.

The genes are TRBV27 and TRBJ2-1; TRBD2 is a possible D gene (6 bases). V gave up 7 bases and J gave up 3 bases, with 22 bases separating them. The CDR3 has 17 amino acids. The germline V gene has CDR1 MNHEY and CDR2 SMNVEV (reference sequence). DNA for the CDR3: TGTGCCAGCACCCATATCCCGTTGGTGGGGGGCTACAATGAGCAGTTCTTC. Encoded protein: CASTHIPLVGGYNEQFF.

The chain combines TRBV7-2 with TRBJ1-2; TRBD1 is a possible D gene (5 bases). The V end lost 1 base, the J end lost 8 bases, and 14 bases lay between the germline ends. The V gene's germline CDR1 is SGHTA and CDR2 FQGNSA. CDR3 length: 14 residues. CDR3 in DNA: TGTGCCAGCAGCTTAGTTTGGCAGGGAGGCGGCTACACCTTC. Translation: CASSLVWQGGGYTF.